This T cell receptor beta chain was found in a study of OX40 agonist ivuxolimab in advanced cancers. Study-wide background: The eligibility criteria allowed prior anti-PD-1, anti-PD-L1 or anti-CTLA-4 therapy, and under 50% had some.

The germline gives CDR1 LNHDA, CDR2 SQIVND (reference sequence). J lost 4 bases, V lost 5 bases, and 14 bases had no gene match. This CDR3 is 17 amino acids long. Clones were sequenced by immunoSEQ multiplex PCR, and TCRdb holds only the in-frame ones, with some missing. The sample gives about 73,000 clones, 65% to 90% of which show up once; 0.5% to 0.8% is in the top ten. General observations from the study: At 0.1 to 3.0 mg/kg and by week 6, clonal expansion occurred in CD4+ and CD8+ blood T cells.

In regard to this clone: Its target is unknown.

Sequences were derived from CD4+ or CD8+ T cells sorted from blood, sampled in a trial of the OX40 agonist ivuxolimab. The rearrangement uses TRBV19 and TRBJ2-5, with TRBD2 matching over 9 bases. The sequence was obtained from an adult with an advanced solid tumor such as melanoma, head and neck, liver or kidney cancer. The CDR3 here is CASSPRGASGDRETQYF. The CDR3 DNA reads TGTGCCAGTAGTCCCCGGGGTGCTAGCGGGGATCGAGAGACCCAGTACTTC. The variable domain in full, with the rest retrieved from reference TRBV19 and TRBJ2-5, is DGGITQSPKYLFRKEGQNVTLSCEQNLNHDAMYWYRQDPGQGLRLIYYSQIVNDFQKGDIAEGYSVSREKKESFPLTVTSAQKNPTAFYLCASSPRGASGDRETQYFGPGTRLLVL.